The sequence of this TCR beta chain was determined in a study of spatial heterogeneity in lung cancer. Overall study context: Across the raw uncorrected reads, a unique TCR and UMI combination was observed, on average, more than ten times.

Every TCR cDNA molecule bore a unique molecular identifier. TCRdb itself ran the 5' RACE reads through MiXCR, one entry per CDR3 protein. The profile shows roughly 40,000 distinct CDR3 sequences, 6% to 7% of them singletons. The CDR3 loop spans 16 amino acids. Germline assignment: CDR1 SGHTA and CDR2 FQGNSA. V shed 1 base and J shed 1 base, with 13 bases lying between them. In its sample, this clonotype was seen a few times. Antigen unknown. Noted time point: sample taken at primary tumor resection. Unsorted whole RNA of tumor, nontumor lung or frozen PBMC was sequenced. Samples were donated by 72 untreated early-stage non-small cell lung cancer patients. General study results and limits: The study found ubiquitous expanded tumor TCRs in blood more at resection than follow-up.

J is TRBJ2-5 and V is TRBV7-2, with D possibly being TRBD2 (6 bases). The clonotype was recovered from a female donor with early-stage non-small cell lung cancer. The sequenced sample was PBMCs, obtained at surgery. Here the CDR3 DNA reads TGTGCCAGCAGCTTAGGAGTACGGGGGAGCCAAGAGACCCAGTACTTC. This sequence encodes CASSLGVRGSQETQYF.